This entry lists 4 T cell receptor beta chains sequenced from one sample in a study of regulatory T cells in long-lasting Graves disease. This sample's time point: persistent/refractory GD, antithyroid drugs over 5 years with positive TRAb. PBMC-derived RNA was used for the TCR library. The TCR beta library used iRepertoire HTBI primers with Arm-PCR amplification of CDR3. TCRdb reanalysed the multiplex PCR reads using MiXCR and keeps one entry per CDR3 protein. This table holds around 300,000 distinct CDR3 sequences, 22% found once. Sequences were derived from peripheral blood mononuclear cells (PBMCs), sampled when the disease was refractory, from a patient treated with antithyroid drugs. The receptor source for this set is a female donor with Graves disease.

To note about this clonotype: One base away lies a much larger clone, so this may be a sequencing read error. This chain connects TRBV2 to TRBJ2-2, with TRBD2 matching over 12 bases. The CDR3 spans 15 residues. The germline CDR1 and CDR2 sequences are SNHLY and FYNNEI. CDR3 sequence: CTSTILAGGTGELFF. The DNA of the CDR3 is TGTACCAGCACCATACTAGCGGGAGGTACCGGGGAGCTGTTTTTT. Combining the CDR3 with reference TRBV2 and TRBJ2-2 gives the whole variable domain EPEVTQTPSHQVTQMGQEVILRCVPISNHLYFYWYRQILGQKVEFLVSFYNNEISEKSEIFDDQFSVERPDGSNFTLKIRSTKLEDSAMYFCTSTILAGGTGELFFGEGSRLTVL.

On this clonotype itself: It may be a read error: a sequence one base away is much more abundant. The chain links TRBV2 to TRBJ1-1; D remains unclear. This CDR3 has 15 amino acids. Germline values: CDR1 SNHLY, CDR2 FYNNEI. This CDR3 is CASSEFRGGNTEASF. The CDR3 DNA sequence: TGTGCCAGCAGTGAATTCCGGGGAGGGAACACTGAAGCTTCCTTT.

A remark on this clonotype: Possible read error: a much larger clone is one base away. The chain uses TRBV12-3 or TRBV12-4 and TRBJ2-5; D possibly corresponds to TRBD2 (6 bases). The CDR3 loop spans 14 amino acids. The CDR3 sequence is CASSLWGDQGTQYF. The CDR3 DNA is TGTGCCAGCAGTTTATGGGGGGACCAAGGGACCCAGTACTTC.

This clonotype was seen ten or more times. The missing conserved phenylalanine or tryptophan at the end of this CDR3 makes a read error likely. The limits of the CDR3 on the DNA are not certain, so only TCRdb's listed CDR3 is given. V and J are TRBV28 and TRBJ2-5; the table's D call, TRBD1, has no DNA check behind it. From its first to its last residue, the CDR3 has 11 amino acids. Germline CDR1 MDHEN, CDR2 SYDVKM. CDR3: CASSAGTGGVG.